This record looks at one T cell receptor (beta chain) sequence and its context. Its specificity is not known. This record belongs to a study of cytomegalovirus exposure and HLA in healthy donors. In the study overall: Approximately 200 million T cells yielded 110 million or so unique TCR beta sequences in earlier analysis.

V lost 5 bases and J lost 7, with 18 bases in between. CDR3 length equals 15 residues. Per the germline V gene, CDR1 is SGHNT and CDR2 is YENEEA. PCR was performed using 60 Vbeta and 13 Jbeta primers. Libraries were prepared by immunoSEQ multiplex PCR; TCRdb keeps only in-frame clonotypes and omits some of them. The sample has 110,000 to 150,000 clones, roughly 84% seen once. Overall study results and limits: In a later analysis, common viral pathogens appeared linked to several of the most significant clusters. Later analysis placed DRB1 highest and HLA-C lowest in TCR association rates, which differed by HLA locus. In a later analysis, the majority of CMV-associated beta chains seemingly showed HLA restriction.

The clonotype comes from a boy aged 2 to 10 in good health and CMV-seronegative. The sequencing input was PBMCs. The V call is TRBV11-3, the J call TRBJ2-1, with D perhaps matching TRBD2 (6 bases). CDR3 sequence: CASSHLGGYGNEQFF. CDR3 DNA: TGTGCCAGCAGCCACCTCGGGGGATACGGGAATGAGCAGTTCTTC.